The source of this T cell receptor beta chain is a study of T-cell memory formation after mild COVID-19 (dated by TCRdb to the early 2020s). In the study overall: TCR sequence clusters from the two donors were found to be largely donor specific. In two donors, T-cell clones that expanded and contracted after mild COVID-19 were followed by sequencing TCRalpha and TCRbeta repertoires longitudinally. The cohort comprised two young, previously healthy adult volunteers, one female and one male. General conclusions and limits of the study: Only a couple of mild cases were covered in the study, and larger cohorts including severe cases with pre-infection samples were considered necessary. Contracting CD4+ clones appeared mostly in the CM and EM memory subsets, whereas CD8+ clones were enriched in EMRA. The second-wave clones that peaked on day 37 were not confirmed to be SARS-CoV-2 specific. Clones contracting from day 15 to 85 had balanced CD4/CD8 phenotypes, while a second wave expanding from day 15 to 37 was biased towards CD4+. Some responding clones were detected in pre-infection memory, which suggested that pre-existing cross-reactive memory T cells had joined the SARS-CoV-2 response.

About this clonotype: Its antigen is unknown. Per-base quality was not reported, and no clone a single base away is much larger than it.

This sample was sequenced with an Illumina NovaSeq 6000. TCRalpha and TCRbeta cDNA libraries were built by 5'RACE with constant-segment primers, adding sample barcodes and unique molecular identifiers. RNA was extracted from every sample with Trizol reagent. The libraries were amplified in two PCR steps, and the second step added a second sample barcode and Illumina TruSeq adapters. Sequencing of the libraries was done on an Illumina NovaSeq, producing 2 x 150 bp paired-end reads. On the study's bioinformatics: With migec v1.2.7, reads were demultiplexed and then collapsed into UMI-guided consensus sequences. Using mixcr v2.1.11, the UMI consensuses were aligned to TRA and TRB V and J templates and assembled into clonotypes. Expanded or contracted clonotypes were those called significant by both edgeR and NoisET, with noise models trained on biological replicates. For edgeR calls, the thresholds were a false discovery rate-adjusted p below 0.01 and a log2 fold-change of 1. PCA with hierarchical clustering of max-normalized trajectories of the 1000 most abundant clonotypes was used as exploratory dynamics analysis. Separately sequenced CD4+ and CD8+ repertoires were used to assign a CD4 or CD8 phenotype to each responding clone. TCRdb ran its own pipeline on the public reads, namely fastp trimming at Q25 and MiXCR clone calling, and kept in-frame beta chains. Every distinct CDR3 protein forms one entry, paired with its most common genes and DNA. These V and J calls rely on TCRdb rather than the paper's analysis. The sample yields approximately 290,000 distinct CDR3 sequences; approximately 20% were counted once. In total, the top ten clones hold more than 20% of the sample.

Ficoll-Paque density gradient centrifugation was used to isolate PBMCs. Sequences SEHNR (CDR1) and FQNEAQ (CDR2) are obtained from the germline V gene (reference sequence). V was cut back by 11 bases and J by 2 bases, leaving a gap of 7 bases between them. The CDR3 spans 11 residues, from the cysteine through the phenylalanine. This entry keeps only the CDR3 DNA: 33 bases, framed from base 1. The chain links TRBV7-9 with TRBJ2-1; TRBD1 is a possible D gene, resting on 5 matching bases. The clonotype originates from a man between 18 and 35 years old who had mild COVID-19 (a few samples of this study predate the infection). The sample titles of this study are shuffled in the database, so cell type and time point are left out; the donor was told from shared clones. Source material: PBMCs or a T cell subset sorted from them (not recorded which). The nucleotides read TGTGCCTTAGGGGCCTACAATGAGCAGTTCTTC. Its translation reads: CALGAYNEQFF. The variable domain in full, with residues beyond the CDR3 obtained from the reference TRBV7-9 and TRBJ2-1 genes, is DTGVSQNPRHKITKRGQNVTFRCDPISEHNRLYWYRQTLGQGPEFLTYFQNEAQLEKSRLLSDRFSAERPKGSFSTLEIQRTEQGDSAMYLCALGAYNEQFFGPGTRLTVL.